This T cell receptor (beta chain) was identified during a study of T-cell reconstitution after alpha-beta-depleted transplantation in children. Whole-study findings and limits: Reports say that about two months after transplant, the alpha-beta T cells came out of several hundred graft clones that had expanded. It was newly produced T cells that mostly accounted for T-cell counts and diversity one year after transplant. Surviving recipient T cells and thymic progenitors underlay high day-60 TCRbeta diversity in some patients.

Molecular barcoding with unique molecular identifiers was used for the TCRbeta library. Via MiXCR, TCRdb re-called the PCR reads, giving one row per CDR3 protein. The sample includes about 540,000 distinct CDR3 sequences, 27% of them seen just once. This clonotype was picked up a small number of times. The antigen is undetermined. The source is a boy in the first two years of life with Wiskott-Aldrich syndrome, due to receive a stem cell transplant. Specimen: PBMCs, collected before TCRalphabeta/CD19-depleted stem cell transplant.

The CDR3 is CSVTQGQGGQPQHF. The CDR3 nucleotides read TGCAGCGTTACTCAAGGACAGGGCGGACAGCCCCAGCATTTT. The chain recombines TRBV29-1 with TRBJ1-5; TRBD1 aligns across 8 bases. This CDR3 is 14 amino acids long. The germline V gene has CDR1 SQVTM and CDR2 ANQGSEA. The junction had 10 bases not matched to a gene; V was cut back by 5 bases and J by 7 bases. Together with reference TRBV29-1 and TRBJ1-5, the CDR3 gives the full variable domain: SAVISQKPSRDICQRGTSLTIQCQVDSQVTMMFWYRQQPGQSLTLIATANQGSEATYESGFVIDKFPISRPNLTFSTLTVSNMSPEDSSIYLCSVTQGQGGQPQHFGDGTRLSIL.